The source of this T cell receptor beta chain is a study of vaccination effects on CD4 cells after COVID-19. Across the whole study: The cohort was immunized with two doses of either the BNT162b2 or mRNA-1273 vaccine. The study sampled two convalescent patients 16 days and one week before vaccination.

Antigen-specific CD4+ T cells expanded by the ViraFEST assay with viral peptide pools were then sequenced. Culture proceeded for 10 days, and CD4+ T cells were then isolated. Their SARS-CoV-2 infection, verified by PCR, occurred between March and December 2020. With 10 ug/ml peptides and about 10 IU/ml IL-2, 2 million or so PBMC per well were cultured. On days 3 and 7, fresh IL-2 medium replaced half the medium. This clone was counted between two and nine times. Its antigen remains unknown. The assay was immunoSEQ multiplex PCR, and TCRdb's table has in-frame clones only and misses some. The sample consists of tens of thousands of clones, around 75% of them appearing once. V was pared by 4 bases and J by 4 bases, with 10 bases between. The CDR3 contains 14 residues. CDR1 and CDR2 from the germline V gene are MNHEY and SVGAGI.

The source material was CD4+ T cells from PBMCs cultured with a peptide pool, sampled before COVID-19 vaccination. This receptor was obtained from a human donor who had a prior SARS-CoV-2 infection. This rearrangement joins TRBV6-5 to TRBJ1-4, with a weak D call TRBD1 (6 bases). The CDR3 coding sequence is TGTGCCAGCAGTTTTCAACAGGGTAATGAAAAACTGTTTTTT. Translated, it gives CASSFQQGNEKLFF.